This T cell receptor beta chain is drawn from a study of Ad26.COV2.S vaccination and SARS-CoV-2 variants. Across the whole study: Intramuscular Ad26.COV2.S at 5x10^10 or 1x10^11 viral particles. The study, taken as a whole, reports: The study found similar non-spike TCR breadth in vaccine and placebo recipients. Vaccinees showed greater spike-specific TCR breadth than placebo recipients. CD8+ and CD4+ T cells specific for spike reportedly responded with substantial breadth after vaccination.

Method: immunoSEQ multiplex PCR; TCRdb's copy keeps in-frame clones and lacks some. The data contain roughly 300,000 clones, roughly 91% of them singletons. Trimming at V came to 0 bases and at J to 1 base, leaving 5 bases not matched to a gene. Germline-derived CDR1 and CDR2 are MNHEY and SMNVEV (reference sequence). This CDR3 spans 19 amino acids. Regarding this clone: Its antigen is undetermined.

As to treatment: around 19 received Ad26.COV2.S at low or high dose, single or two shots; roughly 5 received placebo; per-sample allocation not given. Samples were taken on day 63 after the first vaccine or placebo injection. The chain has TRBV27 and TRBJ2-4; TRBD2 aligns across 14 bases. The sample in question was peripheral blood, obtained in a trial of Ad26.COV2.S vaccine versus placebo. The clonotype comes from a person aged 18-60 years who received the Ad26.COV2.S COVID-19 vaccine or a placebo. The CDR3 region has the DNA TGTGCCAGCAGTTTATCCGGGACTAGCGGGAGTTCCGCCAAAAACATTCAGTACTTC. Encoded protein: CASSLSGTSGSSAKNIQYF.